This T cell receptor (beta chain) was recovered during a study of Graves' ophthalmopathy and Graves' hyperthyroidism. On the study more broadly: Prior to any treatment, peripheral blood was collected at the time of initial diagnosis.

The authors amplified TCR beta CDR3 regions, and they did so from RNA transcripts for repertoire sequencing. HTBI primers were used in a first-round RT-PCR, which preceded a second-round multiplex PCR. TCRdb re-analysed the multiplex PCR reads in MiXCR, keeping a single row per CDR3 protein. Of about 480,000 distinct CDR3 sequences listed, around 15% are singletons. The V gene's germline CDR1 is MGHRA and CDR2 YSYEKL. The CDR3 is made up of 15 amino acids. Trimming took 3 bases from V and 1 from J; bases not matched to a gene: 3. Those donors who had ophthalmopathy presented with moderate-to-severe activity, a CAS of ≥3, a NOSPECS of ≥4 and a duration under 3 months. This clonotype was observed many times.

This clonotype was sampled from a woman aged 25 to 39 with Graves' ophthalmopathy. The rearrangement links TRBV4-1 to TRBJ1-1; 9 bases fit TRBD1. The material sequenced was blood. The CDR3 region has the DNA TGCGCCAGCAGCCAGCAACAGGGGGCGAACACTGAAGCTTTCTTT. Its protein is CASSQQQGANTEAFF.